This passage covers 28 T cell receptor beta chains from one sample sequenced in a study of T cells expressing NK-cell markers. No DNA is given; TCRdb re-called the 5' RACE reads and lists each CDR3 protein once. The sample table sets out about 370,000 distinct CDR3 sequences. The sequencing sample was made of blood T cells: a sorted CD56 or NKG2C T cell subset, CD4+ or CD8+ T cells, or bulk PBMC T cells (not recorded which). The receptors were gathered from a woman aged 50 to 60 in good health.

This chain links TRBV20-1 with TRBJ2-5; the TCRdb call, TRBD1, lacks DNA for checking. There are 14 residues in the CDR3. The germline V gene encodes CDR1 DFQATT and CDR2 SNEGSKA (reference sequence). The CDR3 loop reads CSAYRDRGRETQYF.

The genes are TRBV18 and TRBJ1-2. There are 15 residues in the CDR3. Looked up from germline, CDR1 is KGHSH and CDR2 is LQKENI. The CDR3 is CASSPREAANYGYTF.

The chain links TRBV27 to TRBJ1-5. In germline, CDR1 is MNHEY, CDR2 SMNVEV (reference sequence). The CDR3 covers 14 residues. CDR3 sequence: CASSREAKGGSQHF.

The CDR3 protein is CATNGAGGPGNEQFF. The chain uses TRBV6-2 or TRBV6-3 and TRBJ2-1; the D call of TRBD2 rests on TCRdb alone, since no DNA is present to check it. The germline CDR1 and CDR2 sequences are MNHEY and SVGEGT. This CDR3 has 15 residues.

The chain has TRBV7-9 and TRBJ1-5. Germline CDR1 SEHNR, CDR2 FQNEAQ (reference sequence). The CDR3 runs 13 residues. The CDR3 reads CASSENSNQPQHF.

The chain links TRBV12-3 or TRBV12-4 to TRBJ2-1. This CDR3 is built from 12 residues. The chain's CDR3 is CASSPTANEQFF.

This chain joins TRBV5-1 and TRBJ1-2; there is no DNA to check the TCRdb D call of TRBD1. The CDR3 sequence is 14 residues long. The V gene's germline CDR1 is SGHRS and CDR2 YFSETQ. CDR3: CASSFDDPLYGYTF.

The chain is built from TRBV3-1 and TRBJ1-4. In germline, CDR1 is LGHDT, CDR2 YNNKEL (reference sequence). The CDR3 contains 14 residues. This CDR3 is CASRRGSNNEKLFF.

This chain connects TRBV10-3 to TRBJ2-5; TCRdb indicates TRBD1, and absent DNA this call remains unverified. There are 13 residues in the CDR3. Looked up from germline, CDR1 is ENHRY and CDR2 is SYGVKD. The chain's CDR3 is CAISLGAEGTQYF.

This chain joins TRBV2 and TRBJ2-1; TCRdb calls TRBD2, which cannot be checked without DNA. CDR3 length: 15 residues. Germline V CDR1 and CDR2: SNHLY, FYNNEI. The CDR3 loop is CASSGDLMGYNEQFF.

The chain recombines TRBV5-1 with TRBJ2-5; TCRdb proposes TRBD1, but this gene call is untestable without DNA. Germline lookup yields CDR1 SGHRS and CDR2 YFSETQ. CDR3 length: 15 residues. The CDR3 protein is CASSLTVGRQETQYF.

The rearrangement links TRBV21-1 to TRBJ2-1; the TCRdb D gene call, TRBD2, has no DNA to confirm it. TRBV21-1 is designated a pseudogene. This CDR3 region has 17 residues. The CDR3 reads CASSKSLTGTNYNEQFF.

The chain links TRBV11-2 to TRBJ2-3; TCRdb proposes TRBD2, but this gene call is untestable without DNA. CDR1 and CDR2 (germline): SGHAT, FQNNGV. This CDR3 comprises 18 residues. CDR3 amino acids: CASRALPSSGARTDTQYF.

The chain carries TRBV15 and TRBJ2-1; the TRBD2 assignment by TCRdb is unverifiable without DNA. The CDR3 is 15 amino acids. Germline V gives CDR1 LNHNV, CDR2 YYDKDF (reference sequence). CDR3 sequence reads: CATSRGTGGRNEQFF.

The CDR3 loop is CASSLWTSGNYNEQFF. This sequence joins TRBV7-6 and TRBJ2-1; TCRdb outputs TRBD2, but without DNA this stays unchecked. Germline CDR1 SGHVS, CDR2 FNYEAQ. This CDR3 is built from 16 residues.

The CDR3 sequence: CATSREPSGSSYNEQFF. The V call is TRBV15, the J call TRBJ2-1; as DNA is missing, the TRBD2 call by TCRdb cannot be tested. This CDR3 contains 17 residues. Germline V gene sequence: CDR1 LNHNV, CDR2 YYDKDF (reference sequence).

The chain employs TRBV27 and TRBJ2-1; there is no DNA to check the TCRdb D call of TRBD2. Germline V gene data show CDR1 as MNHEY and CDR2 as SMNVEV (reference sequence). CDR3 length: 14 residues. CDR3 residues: CASTPEGSYNEQFF.

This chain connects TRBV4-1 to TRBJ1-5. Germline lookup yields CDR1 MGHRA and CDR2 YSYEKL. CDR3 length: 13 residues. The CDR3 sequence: CASSQVDIQPQHF.

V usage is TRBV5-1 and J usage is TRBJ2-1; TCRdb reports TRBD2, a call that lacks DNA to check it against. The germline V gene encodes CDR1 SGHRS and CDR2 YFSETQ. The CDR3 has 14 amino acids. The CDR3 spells CASSLPSGRAEQFF. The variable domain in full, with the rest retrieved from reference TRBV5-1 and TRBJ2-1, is KAGVTQTPRYLIKTRGQQVTLSCSPISGHRSVSWYQQTPGQGLQFLFEYFSETQRNKGNFPGRFSGRQFSNSRSEMNVSTLELGDSALYLCASSLPSGRAEQFFGPGTRLTVL.

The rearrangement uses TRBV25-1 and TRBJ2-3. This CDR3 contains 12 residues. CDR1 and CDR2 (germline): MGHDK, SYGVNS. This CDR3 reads CASTAQTDTQYF. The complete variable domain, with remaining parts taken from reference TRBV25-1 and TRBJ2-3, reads EADIYQTPRYLVIGTGKKITLECSQTMGHDKMYWYQQDPGMELHLIHYSYGVNSTEKGDLSSESTVSRIRTEHFPLTLESARPSHTSQYLCASTAQTDTQYFGPGTRLTVL.

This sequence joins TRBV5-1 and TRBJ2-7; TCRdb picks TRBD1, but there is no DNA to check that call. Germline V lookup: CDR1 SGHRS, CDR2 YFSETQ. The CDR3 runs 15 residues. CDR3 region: CASSLGQYLGYEQYF.

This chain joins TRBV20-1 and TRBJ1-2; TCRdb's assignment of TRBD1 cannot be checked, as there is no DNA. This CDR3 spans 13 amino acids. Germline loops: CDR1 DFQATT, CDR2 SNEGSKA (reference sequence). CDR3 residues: CSAREQGSYGYTF.

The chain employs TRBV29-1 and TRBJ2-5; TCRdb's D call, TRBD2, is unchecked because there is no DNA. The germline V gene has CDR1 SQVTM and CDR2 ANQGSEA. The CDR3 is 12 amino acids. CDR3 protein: CSVDREGQTQYF. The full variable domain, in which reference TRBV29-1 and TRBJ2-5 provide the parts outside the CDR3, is SAVISQKPSRDICQRGTSLTIQCQVDSQVTMMFWYRQQPGQSLTLIATANQGSEATYESGFVIDKFPISRPNLTFSTLTVSNMSPEDSSIYLCSVDREGQTQYFGPGTRLLVL.

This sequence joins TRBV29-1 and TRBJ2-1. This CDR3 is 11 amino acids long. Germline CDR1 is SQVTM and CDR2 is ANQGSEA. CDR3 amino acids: CSVGSYNEQFF.

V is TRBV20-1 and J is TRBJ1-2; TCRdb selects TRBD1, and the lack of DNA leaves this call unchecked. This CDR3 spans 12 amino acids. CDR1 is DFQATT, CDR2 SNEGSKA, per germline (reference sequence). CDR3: CSAANRDYGYTF.

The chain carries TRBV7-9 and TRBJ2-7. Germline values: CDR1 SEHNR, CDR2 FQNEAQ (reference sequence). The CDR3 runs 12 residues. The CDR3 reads CASGWVLGEQYF.

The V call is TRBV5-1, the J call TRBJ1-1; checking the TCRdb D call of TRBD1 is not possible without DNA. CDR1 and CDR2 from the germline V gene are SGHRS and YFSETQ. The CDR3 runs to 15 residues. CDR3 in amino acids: CASSVPGQGPTEAFF. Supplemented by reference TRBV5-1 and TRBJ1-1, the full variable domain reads KAGVTQTPRYLIKTRGQQVTLSCSPISGHRSVSWYQQTPGQGLQFLFEYFSETQRNKGNFPGRFSGRQFSNSRSEMNVSTLELGDSALYLCASSVPGQGPTEAFFGQGTRLTVV.

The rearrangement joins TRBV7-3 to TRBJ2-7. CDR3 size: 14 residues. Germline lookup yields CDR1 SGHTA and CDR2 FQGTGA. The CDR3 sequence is CASSLSHRTYEQYF. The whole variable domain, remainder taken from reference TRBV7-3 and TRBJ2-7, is GAGVSQTPSNKVTEKGKYVELRCDPISGHTALYWYRQSLGQGPEFLIYFQGTGAADDSGLPNDRFFAVRPEGSVSTLKIQRTERGDSAVYLCASSLSHRTYEQYFGPGTRLTVT.